The rows below give T cell receptor beta chains drawn from one sample of a study of T-cell reconstitution after alpha-beta-depleted transplantation in children. Via MiXCR, TCRdb re-called the PCR reads, giving one row per CDR3 protein. The profile shows about 6,500 distinct CDR3 sequences, approximately 12% of them singletons. Sequencing used PBMCs, mostly from graft donor cells, obtained 180 days after TCRalphabeta/CD19-depleted stem cell transplant. The receptors here all came from a child younger than two who had a stem cell transplant for acute myeloid leukemia, so the T cells may come from the graft donor. Each CDR3 is given with its conserved first and last residue. D genes are given only for firm matches. The size entry is marked missing in some rows and otherwise reads once, few, many or a size class.

j_call,v_call,d_call,clone_size,cdr3_aa,cdr3_nt
TRBJ2-3,TRBV7-6,.,many,CASSILTKKGPDTQYF,TGTGCCAGCAGCATCTTGACGAAAAAGGGCCCAGATACGCAGTATTTT
TRBJ2-7,TRBV7-6,.,many,CASSPRDSTYEQYF,TGTGCCAGCAGCCCCCGGGACTCCACCTACGAGCAGTACTTC
TRBJ1-2,TRBV19,.,few,CASSAPGGGRGGYTF,TGTGCCAGTAGTGCCCCGGGGGGGGGCCGGGGAGGCTACACCTTC
TRBJ2-2,TRBV3-1,TRBD2,.,CASCPRGTSGRAGTGELFF,TGTGCCAGCTGTCCAAGGGGGACTAGCGGGAGGGCCGGCACCGGGGAGCTGTTTTTT
TRBJ2-7,TRBV20-1,.,many,CSAELSGTGPYEQYF,TGCAGTGCCGAATTATCCGGGACTGGGCCCTACGAGCAGTACTTC
TRBJ1-4,TRBV3-1,.,many,CASSPGQSEKLFF,TGTGCCAGCAGCCCGGGACAAAGTGAAAAACTGTTTTTT
TRBJ2-3,TRBV28,TRBD2,medium-sized,CASSLSGSSTDTQYF,TGTGCCAGCAGTCTCAGCGGGAGCAGCACAGATACGCAGTATTTT
TRBJ1-1,TRBV4-3,.,medium-sized,CASSQDVKGITEAFF,TGCGCCAGCAGCCAAGATGTAAAGGGAATCACTGAAGCTTTCTTT
TRBJ2-5,TRBV18,.,many,CASSPPGRSETQYF,TGTGCCAGCTCACCACCGGGCAGATCGGAGACCCAGTACTTC
TRBJ2-2,TRBV28,.,many,CASTVMNTGELFF,TGTGCCAGCACTGTTATGAACACCGGGGAGCTGTTTTTT
TRBJ1-1,TRBV11-2,TRBD1,many,CASSEGQGSRLKAFF,TGTGCCAGCAGCGAAGGACAGGGGTCGAGACTGAAAGCTTTCTTT
TRBJ1-2,TRBV24-1,TRBD1,many,CATSDLGTGEDGYTF,TGTGCCACCAGTGATTTGGGGACAGGAGAAGATGGCTACACCTTC
TRBJ1-5,TRBV4-1,TRBD1,.,CASSHKQGPSTDTQHF,TGCGCCAGCAGCCACAAACAGGGGCCTAGCACAGATACGCAGCATTTT
TRBJ2-7,TRBV6-6,.,.,CASSPLNDEQYF,TGTGCCAGCAGTCCTCTAAACGACGAGCAGTACTTC
TRBJ2-1,TRBV7-2,TRBD2,few,CASSLAPPWLAGLNEQFF,TGTGCCAGCAGCTTAGCCCCCCCGTGGCTAGCGGGATTGAATGAGCAGTTCTTC
TRBJ1-1,TRBV24-1,.,large,CATGDSTEAFF,TGTGCCACCGGAGACTCGACTGAAGCTTTCTTT
TRBJ2-7,TRBV7-9,TRBD2,many,CASSPGFGLAGEQYF,TGTGCCAGCAGCCCAGGGTTCGGACTAGCGGGAGAGCAGTACTTC
TRBJ2-1,TRBV7-2,TRBD1,.,CASSKTGGFYNEQFF,TGTGCCAGCAGTAAGACAGGGGGCTTCTACAATGAGCAGTTCTTC
TRBJ2-7,TRBV4-3,.,many,CASSQDPGTGQYF,TGCGCCAGCAGCCAAGACCCAGGGACTGGGCAGTACTTC
TRBJ2-2,TRBV7-2,.,many,CASSLDTGELFF,TGTGCCAGCAGCTTAGACACCGGGGAGCTGTTTTTT
TRBJ2-1,TRBV2,.,medium-sized,CASSEYNEQFF,TGTGCCAGCAGTGAATACAATGAGCAGTTCTTC
TRBJ2-7,TRBV20-1,TRBD2,medium-sized,CSANPGTSATYEQYF,TGCAGTGCTAACCCCGGGACTAGCGCCACCTACGAGCAGTACTTC
TRBJ2-2,TRBV3-1,.,many,CASSQVPLEMGTGELFF,TGTGCCAGCAGCCAAGTCCCGCTAGAAATGGGAACCGGGGAGCTGTTTTTT
TRBJ2-1,TRBV10-3,.,medium-sized,CAISEEQGGTYNEQFF,TGTGCCATCAGTGAAGAACAGGGTGGCACCTACAATGAGCAGTTCTTC
TRBJ2-7,TRBV5-1,.,many,CASSGGTQTYEQYF,TGCGCCAGCAGCGGTGGGACCCAAACCTACGAGCAGTACTTC
TRBJ2-5,TRBV20-1,TRBD2,many,CSARDAGTSLISTVRRETQYF,TGCAGTGCTAGAGATGCGGGGACTAGCTTGATCTCGACGGTCAGGCGGGAGACCCAGTACTTC
TRBJ2-7,TRBV10-3,.,medium-sized,CATNMGYEQYF,TGTGCCACCAATATGGGCTACGAGCAGTACTTC
TRBJ1-2,TRBV29-1,TRBD1,many,CSVEEKGGGYGYTF,TGCAGCGTTGAAGAAAAAGGGGGCGGTTATGGCTACACCTTC
TRBJ2-1,TRBV7-9,.,many,CASSLRLNDEQFF,TGTGCCAGCAGCTTACGACTAAACGATGAGCAGTTCTTC
TRBJ2-7,TRBV20-1,.,many,CSAMRDPRKNEQYF,TGCAGTGCTATGAGGGACCCAAGGAAAAACGAGCAGTACTTC
TRBJ2-3,TRBV7-9,TRBD2,many,CASSSSGRPTDTQYF,TGTGCCAGCAGCTCTAGCGGGAGGCCCACAGATACGCAGTATTTT
TRBJ2-1,TRBV20-1,TRBD2,many,CSGMGLAGPYNEQFF,TGCAGTGGTATGGGACTAGCGGGCCCCTACAATGAGCAGTTCTTC